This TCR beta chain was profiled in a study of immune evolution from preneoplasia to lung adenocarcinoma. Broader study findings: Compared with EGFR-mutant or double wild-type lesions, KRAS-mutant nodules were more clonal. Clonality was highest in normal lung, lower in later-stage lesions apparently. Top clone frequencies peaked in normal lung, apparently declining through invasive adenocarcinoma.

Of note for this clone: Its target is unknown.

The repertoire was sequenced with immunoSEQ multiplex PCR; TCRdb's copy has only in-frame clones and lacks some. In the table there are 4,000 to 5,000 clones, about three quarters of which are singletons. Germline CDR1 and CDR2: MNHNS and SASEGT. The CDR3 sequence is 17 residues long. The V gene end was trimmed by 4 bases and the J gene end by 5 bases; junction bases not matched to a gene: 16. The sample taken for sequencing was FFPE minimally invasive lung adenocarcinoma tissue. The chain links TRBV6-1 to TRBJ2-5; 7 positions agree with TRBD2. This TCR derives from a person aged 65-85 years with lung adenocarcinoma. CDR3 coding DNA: TGTGCCAGCAGTGGGTCCGCACTAGCGACCCGTGGGGAGACCCAGTACTTC. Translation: CASSGSALATRGETQYF.